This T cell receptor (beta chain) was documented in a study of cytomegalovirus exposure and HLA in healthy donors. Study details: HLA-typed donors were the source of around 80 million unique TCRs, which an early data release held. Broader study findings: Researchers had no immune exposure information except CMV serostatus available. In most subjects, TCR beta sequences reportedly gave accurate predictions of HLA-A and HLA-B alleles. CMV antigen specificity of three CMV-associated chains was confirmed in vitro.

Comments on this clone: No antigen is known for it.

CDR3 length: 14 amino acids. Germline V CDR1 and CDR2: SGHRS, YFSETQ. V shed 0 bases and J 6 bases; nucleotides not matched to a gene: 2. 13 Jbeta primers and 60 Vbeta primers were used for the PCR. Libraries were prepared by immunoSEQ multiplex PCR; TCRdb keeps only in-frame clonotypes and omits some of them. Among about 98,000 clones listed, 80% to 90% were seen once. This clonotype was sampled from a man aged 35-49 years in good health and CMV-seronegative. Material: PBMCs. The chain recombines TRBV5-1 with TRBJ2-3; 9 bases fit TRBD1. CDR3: CASSLDTGGDTQYF. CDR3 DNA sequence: TGCGCCAGCAGCTTGGACACAGGGGGCGATACGCAGTATTTT. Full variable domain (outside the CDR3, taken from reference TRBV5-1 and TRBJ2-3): KAGVTQTPRYLIKTRGQQVTLSCSPISGHRSVSWYQQTPGQGLQFLFEYFSETQRNKGNFPGRFSGRQFSNSRSEMNVSTLELGDSALYLCASSLDTGGDTQYFGPGTRLTVL.